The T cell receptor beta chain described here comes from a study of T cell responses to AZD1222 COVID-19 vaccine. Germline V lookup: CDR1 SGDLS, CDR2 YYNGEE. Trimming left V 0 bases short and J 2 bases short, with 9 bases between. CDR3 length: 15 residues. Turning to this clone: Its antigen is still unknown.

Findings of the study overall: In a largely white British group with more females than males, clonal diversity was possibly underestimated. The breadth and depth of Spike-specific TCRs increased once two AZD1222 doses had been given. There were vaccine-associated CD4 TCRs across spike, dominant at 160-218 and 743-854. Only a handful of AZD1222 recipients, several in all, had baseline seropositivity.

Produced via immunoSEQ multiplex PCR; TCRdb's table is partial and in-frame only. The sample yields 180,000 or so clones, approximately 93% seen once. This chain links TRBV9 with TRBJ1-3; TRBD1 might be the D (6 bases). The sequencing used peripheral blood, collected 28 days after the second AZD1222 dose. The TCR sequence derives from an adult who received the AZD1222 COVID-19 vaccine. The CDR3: CASSVVEGAGNTIYF. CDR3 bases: TGTGCCAGCAGCGTAGTGGAGGGGGCTGGAAACACCATATATTTT.